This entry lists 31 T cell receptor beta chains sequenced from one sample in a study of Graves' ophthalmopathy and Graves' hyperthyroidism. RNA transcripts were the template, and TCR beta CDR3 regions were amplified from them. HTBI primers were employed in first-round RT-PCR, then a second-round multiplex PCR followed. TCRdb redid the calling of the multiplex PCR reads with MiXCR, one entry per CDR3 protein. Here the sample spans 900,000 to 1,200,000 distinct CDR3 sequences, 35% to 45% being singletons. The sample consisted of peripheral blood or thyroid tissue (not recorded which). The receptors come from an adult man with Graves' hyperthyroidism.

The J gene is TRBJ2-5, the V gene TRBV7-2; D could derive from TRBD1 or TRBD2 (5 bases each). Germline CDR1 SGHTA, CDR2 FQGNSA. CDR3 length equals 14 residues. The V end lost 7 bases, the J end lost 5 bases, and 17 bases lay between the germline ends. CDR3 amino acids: CASNSRGTMETQYF. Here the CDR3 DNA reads TGTGCCAGCAACTCACGAGGGACGATGGAGACCCAGTACTTC.

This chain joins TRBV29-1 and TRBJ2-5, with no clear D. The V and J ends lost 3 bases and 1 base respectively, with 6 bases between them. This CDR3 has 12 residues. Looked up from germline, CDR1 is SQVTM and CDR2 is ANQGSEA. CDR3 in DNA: TGCAGCGTTGATTCCGGCCAAGAGACCCAGTACTTC. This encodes CSVDSGQETQYF.

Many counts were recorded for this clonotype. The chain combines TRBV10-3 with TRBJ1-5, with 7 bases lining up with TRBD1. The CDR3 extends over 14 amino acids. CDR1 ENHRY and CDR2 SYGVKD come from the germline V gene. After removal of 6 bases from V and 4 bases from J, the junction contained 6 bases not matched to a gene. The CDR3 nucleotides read TGTGCCATCAGCCAACAGGGGTTTAATCAGCCCCAGCATTTT. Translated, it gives CAISQQGFNQPQHF.

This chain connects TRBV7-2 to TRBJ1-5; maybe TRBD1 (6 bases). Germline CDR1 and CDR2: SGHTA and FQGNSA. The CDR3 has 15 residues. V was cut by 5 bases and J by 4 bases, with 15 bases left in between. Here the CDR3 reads CASSPTSGTNQPQHF. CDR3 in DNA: TGTGCCAGCAGCCCCACTAGCGGGACAAATCAGCCCCAGCATTTT.

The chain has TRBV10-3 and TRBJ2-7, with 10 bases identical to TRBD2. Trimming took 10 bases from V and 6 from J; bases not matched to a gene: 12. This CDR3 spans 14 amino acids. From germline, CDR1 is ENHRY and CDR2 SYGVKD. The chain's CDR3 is CATRDIRLAGEQYF. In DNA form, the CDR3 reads TGTGCCACGCGGGACATAAGACTAGCGGGCGAGCAGTACTTC.

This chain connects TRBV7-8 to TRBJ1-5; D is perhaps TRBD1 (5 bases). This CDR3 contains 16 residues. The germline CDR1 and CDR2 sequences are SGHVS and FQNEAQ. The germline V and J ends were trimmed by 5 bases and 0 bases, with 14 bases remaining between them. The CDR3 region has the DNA TGTGCCAGCAGCGGCTCTCGAAGGGGTAGCAATCAGCCCCAGCATTTT. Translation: CASSGSRRGSNQPQHF.

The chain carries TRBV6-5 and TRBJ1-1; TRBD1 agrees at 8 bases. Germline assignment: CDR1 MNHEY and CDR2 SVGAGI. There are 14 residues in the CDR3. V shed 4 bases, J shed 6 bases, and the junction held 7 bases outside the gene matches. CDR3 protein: CASSLDRGGSEAFF. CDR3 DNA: TGTGCCAGCAGTTTAGACAGGGGAGGGTCTGAAGCTTTCTTT.

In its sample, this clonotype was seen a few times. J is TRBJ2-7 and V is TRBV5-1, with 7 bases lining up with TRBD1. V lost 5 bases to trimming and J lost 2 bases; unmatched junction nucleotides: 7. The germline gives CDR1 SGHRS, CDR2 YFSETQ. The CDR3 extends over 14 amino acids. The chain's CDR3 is CASRPGTAPYEQYF. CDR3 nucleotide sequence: TGCGCCAGCAGACCCGGGACAGCACCCTACGAGCAGTACTTC.

As DNA, the CDR3 is TGTGCCAGCAGCTTAGAAACAGGGGTTTCACCCCTGTTTCTAAGCTGCTGGCACAGAGAGACCCAGTACTTC. Translation: CASSLETGVSPLFLSCWHRETQYF. V gene TRBV5-8 combines with J gene TRBJ2-5, with 7 bases lining up with TRBD1. Trimming at V came to 2 bases and at J to 4 bases, leaving 35 bases not matched to a gene. Germline CDR1 is SGHTS and CDR2 is YDEGEE. This CDR3 has 24 residues. The variable domain in full, completed from reference TRBV5-8 and TRBJ2-5, reads EAGVTQSPTHLIKTRGQQATLRCSPISGHTSVYWYQQALGLGLQFLLWYDEGEERNRGNFPPRFSGRQFPNYSSELNVNALELEDSALYLCASSLETGVSPLFLSCWHRETQYFGPGTRLLVL.

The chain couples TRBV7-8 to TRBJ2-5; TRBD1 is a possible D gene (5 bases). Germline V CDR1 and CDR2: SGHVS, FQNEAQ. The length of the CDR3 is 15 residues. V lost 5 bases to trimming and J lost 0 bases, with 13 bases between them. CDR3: CASSTATENQETQYF. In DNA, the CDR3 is TGTGCCAGCAGCACCGCGACAGAAAACCAAGAGACCCAGTACTTC.

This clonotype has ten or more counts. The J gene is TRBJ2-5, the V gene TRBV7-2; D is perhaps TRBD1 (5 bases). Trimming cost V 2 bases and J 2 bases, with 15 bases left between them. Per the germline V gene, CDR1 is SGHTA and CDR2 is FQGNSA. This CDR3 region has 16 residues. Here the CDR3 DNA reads TGTGCCAGCAGCTTATGGGGCTCGAACTTGCAAGAGACCCAGTACTTC. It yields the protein CASSLWGSNLQETQYF.

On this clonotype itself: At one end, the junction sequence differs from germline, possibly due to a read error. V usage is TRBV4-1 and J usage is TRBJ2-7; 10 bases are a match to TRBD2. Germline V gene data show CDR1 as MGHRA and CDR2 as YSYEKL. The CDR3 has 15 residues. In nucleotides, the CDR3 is TGTGCCAGCAGCTTAGCGGGAGGAGACCTACGCGAGCAGTACTTC. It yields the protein CASSLAGGDLREQYF.

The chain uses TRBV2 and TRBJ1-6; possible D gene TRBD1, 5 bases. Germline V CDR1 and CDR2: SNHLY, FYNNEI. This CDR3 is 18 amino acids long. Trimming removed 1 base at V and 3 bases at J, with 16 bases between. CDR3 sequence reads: CASSEETDTFGYNSPLHF. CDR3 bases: TGTGCCAGCAGTGAAGAAACGGACACCTTTGGCTATAATTCACCCCTCCACTTT.

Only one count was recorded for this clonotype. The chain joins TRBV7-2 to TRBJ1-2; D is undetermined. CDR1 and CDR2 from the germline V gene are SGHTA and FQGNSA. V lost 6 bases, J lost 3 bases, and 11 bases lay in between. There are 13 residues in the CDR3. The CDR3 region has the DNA TGTGCCAGCAGGTCTGGGATTGACTATGGCTACACCTTC. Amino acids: CASRSGIDYGYTF.

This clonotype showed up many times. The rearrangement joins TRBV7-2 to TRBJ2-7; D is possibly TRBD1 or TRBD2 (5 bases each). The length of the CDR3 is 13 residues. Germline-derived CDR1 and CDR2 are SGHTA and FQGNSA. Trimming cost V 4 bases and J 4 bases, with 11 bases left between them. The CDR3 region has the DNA TGTGCCAGCAGCTCCAATGGGGGTTACGAGCAGTACTTC. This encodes CASSSNGGYEQYF.

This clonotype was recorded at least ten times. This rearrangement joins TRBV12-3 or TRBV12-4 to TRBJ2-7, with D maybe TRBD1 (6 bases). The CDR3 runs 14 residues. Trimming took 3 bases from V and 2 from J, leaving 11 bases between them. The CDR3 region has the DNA TGTGCCAGCAGTTTGGGAGACAGGACCTACGAGCAGTACTTC. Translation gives CASSLGDRTYEQYF.

The CDR3 coding sequence is TGTGCCAGCAGCTCGGCTCTAGCGGGAGGGCTACCCAACGAGCAGTACTTC. It is translated as CASSSALAGGLPNEQYF. The chain combines TRBV7-9 with TRBJ2-7; TRBD2 matches 12 bases. J gave up 5 bases and V 4 bases, and 12 bases lay outside the gene matches. Germline CDR1 and CDR2: SEHNR and FQNEAQ (reference sequence). The length of the CDR3 is 17 residues.

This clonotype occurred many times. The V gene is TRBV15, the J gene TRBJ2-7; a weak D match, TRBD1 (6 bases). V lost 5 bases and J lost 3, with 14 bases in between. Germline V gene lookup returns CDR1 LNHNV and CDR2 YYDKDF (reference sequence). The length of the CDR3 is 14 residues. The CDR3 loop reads CATSDGQRDYEQYF. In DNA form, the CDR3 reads TGTGCCACCAGCGATGGACAGAGAGACTACGAGCAGTACTTC. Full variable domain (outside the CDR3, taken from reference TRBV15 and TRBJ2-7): DAMVIQNPRYQVTQFGKPVTLSCSQTLNHNVMYWYQQKSSQAPKLLFHYYDKDFNNEADTPDNFQSRRPNTSFCFLDIRSPGLGDTAMYLCATSDGQRDYEQYFGPGTRLTVT.

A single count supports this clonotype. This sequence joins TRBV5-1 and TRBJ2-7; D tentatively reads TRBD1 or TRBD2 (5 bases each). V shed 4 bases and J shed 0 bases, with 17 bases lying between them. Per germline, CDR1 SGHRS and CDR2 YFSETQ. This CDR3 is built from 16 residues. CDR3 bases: TGCGCCAGCAGCGGTGGCTCCGGGACGCCCTCCTACGAGCAGTACTTC. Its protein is CASSGGSGTPSYEQYF.

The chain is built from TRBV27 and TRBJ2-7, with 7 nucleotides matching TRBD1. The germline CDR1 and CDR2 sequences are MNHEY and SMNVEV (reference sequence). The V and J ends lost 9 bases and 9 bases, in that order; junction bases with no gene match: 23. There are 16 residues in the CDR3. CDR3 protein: CASPGTAELDIKGQYF. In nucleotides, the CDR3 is TGTGCCAGTCCCGGGACAGCGGAATTGGACATTAAGGGGCAGTACTTC.

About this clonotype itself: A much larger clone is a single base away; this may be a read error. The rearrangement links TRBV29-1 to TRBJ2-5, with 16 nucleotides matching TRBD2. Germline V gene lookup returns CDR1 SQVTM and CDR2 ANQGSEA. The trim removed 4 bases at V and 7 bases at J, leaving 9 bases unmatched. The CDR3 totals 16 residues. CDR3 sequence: CSVAGTSGGGVGTQYF. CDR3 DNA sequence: TGCAGCGTTGCCGGGACTAGCGGGGGGGGAGTAGGGACCCAGTACTTC.

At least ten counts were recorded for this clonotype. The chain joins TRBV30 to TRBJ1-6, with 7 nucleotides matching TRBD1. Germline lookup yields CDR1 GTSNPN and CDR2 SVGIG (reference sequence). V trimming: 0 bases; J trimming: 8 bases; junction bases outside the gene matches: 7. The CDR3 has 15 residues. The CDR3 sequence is CAWSVTHRGDSPLHF. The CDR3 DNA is TGTGCCTGGAGTGTAACACACAGGGGTGATTCACCCCTCCACTTT.

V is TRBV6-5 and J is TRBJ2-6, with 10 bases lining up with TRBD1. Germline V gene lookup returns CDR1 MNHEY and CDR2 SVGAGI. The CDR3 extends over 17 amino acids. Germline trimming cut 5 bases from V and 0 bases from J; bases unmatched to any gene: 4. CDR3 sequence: CASSDRDRGSGANVLTF. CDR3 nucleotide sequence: TGTGCCAGCAGTGATAGGGACAGGGGCTCTGGGGCCAACGTCCTGACTTTC.

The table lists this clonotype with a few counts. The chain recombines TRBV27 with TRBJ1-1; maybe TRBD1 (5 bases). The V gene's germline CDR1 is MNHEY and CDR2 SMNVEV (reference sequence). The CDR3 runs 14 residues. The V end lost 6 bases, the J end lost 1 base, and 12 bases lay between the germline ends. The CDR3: CASRRGSTNTEAFF. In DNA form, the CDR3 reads TGTGCCAGCAGAAGGGGATCAACGAACACTGAAGCTTTCTTT.

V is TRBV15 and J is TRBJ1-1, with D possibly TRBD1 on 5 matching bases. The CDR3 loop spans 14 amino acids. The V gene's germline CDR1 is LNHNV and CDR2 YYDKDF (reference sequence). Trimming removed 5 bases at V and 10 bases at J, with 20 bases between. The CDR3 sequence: CATSLFGQPRAAFF. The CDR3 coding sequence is TGTGCCACCAGCTTATTTGGGCAGCCCAGGGCAGCTTTCTTT.

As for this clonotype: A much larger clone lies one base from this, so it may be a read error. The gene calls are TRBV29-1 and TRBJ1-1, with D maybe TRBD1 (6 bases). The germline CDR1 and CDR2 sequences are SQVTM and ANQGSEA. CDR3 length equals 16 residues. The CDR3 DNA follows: TGCAGCGTTGCCGGGACACCTACAAATAAGAACACTGAAGCTTCCTTT. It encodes CSVAGTPTNKNTEASF.

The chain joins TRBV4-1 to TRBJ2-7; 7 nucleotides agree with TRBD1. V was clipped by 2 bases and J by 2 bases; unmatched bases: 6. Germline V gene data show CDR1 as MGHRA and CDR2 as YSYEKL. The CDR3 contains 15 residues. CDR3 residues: CASSQKTGTPYEQYF. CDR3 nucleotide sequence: TGCGCCAGCAGCCAAAAGACAGGGACCCCCTACGAGCAGTACTTC.

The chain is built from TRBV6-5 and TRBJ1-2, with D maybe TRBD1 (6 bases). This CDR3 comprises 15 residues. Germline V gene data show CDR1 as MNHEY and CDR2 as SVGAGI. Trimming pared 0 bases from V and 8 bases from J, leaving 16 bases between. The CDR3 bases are TGTGCCAGCAGTTACTCTGCGACCGACAGGAGGGGCTACACCTTC. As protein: CASSYSATDRRGYTF.

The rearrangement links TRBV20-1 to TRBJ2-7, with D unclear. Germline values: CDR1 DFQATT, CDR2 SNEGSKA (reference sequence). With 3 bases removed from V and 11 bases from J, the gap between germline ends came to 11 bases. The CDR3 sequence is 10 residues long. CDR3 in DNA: TGCAGTGCTAGCAGCCCGTTAAAGTACTTC. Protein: CSASSPLKYF.

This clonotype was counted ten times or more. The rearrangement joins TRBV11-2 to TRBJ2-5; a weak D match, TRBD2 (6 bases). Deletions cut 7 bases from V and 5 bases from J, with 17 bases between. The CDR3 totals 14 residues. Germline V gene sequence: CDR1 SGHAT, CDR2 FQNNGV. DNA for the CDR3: TGTGCCAGCAACCATCTAGCGCGAGGGGAGACCCAGTACTTC. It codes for CASNHLARGETQYF.

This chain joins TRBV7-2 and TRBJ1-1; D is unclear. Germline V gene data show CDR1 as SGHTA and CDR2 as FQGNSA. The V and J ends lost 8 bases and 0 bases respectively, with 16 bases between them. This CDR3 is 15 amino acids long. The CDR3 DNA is TGTGCCAGCGGCCCCCAGCGGGGAATGAACACTGAAGCTTTCTTT. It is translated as CASGPQRGMNTEAFF.